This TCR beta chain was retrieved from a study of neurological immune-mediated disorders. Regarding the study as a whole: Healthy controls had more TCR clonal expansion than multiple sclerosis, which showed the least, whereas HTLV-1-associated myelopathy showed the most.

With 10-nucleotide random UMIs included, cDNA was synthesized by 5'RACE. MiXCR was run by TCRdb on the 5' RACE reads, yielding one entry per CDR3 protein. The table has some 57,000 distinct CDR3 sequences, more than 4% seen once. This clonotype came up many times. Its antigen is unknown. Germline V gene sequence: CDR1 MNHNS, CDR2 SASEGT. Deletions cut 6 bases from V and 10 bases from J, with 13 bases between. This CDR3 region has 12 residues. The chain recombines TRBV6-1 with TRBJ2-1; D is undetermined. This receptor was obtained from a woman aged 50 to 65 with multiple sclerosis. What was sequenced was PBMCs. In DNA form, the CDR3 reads TGTGCCAGCAGAACGTACATGGACGAGCAGTTCTTC. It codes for CASRTYMDEQFF.